These 22 T cell receptor beta chains came from one sample sequenced in a study of blood T cells in healthy people across ages. Next came a second PCR, run for about 7 to 12 cycles, which used a sample-barcoded 5' primer along with a J-beta primer mix. TCRdb re-called the 5' RACE reads with MiXCR, one entry per CDR3 protein. There are about 570,000 distinct CDR3 sequences in the sample; 25% to 30% occur only once, and around a sixth lies in the top ten. The source material was blood. These receptors were taken from a woman aged 65 to 85 in good health.

This clonotype was observed a few times. The chain recombines TRBV29-1 with TRBJ2-7; 8 bases are a match to TRBD2. The CDR3 contains 16 residues. V was clipped by 6 bases and J by 2 bases; unmatched bases: 15. Germline assignment: CDR1 SQVTM and CDR2 ANQGSEA. The CDR3 region has the DNA TGCAGCGTCCCAAAAGGGTCCAGCGGGGGAGCCTACGAGCAGTACTTC. Its protein is CSVPKGSSGGAYEQYF.

This clonotype was counted between two and nine times. The chain recombines TRBV20-1 with TRBJ2-1; 11 positions match TRBD2. Looked up from germline, CDR1 is DFQATT and CDR2 is SNEGSKA (reference sequence). The CDR3 extends over 14 amino acids. The V and J ends lost 5 bases and 3 bases, in that order; junction bases with no gene match: 3. CDR3 nucleotides: TGCAGTGCTGCCGGGACTAGCGGCTACAATGAGCAGTTCTTC. This codes for CSAAGTSGYNEQFF.

The chain uses TRBV6-2 or TRBV6-3 and TRBJ2-2, with a tentative D call TRBD2 (6 bases). The CDR3 loop spans 15 amino acids. The germline CDR1 and CDR2 sequences are MNHEY and SVGEGT. Trimming took off 0 bases at V and 8 bases at J, with 13 bases between the two ends. The DNA of the CDR3 is TGTGCCAGCAGTTACTCGCGACTAGGGATGGGGGAGCTGTTTTTT. Translated, it gives CASSYSRLGMGELFF.

This clonotype was picked up a small number of times. The chain carries TRBV2 and TRBJ2-7; unclear D gene. Trimming left V 8 bases short and J 4 bases short, with 18 bases between. Per germline, CDR1 SNHLY and CDR2 FYNNEI. There are 14 residues in the CDR3. The CDR3 DNA follows: TGTGCCAGCCAACCCACCCACCTGGGGTACGAGCAGTACTTC. The encoded protein is CASQPTHLGYEQYF. Combining the CDR3 with reference TRBV2 and TRBJ2-7 gives the whole variable domain EPEVTQTPSHQVTQMGQEVILRCVPISNHLYFYWYRQILGQKVEFLVSFYNNEISEKSEIFDDQFSVERPDGSNFTLKIRSTKLEDSAMYFCASQPTHLGYEQYFGPGTRLTVT.

This clonotype appeared a few times. The chain employs TRBV7-2 and TRBJ2-4, with 10 bases lining up with TRBD2. Germline CDR1 is SGHTA and CDR2 is FQGNSA. Trimming cost V 11 bases and J 0 bases; bases outside gene matches: 7. There are 15 residues in the CDR3. CDR3 amino acids: CASGSGGGAKNIQYF. The CDR3 DNA sequence: TGTGCCTCGGGGAGCGGGGGGGGAGCCAAAAACATTCAGTACTTC.

V is TRBV10-3 and J is TRBJ2-3; D not certain. Trimming removed 8 bases from V and 2 bases from J, with 8 bases in between. Germline assignment: CDR1 ENHRY and CDR2 SYGVKD. CDR3 size: 12 residues. The CDR3 DNA reads as TGTGCCATCGGTGCAAACACAGATACGCAGTATTTT. Amino acid sequence: CAIGANTDTQYF.

The J gene is TRBJ2-3, the V gene TRBV7-2; D assignment may be TRBD1 or TRBD2 (5 bases each). Trimming pared 5 bases from V and 3 bases from J, leaving 9 bases between. Germline V CDR1 and CDR2: SGHTA, FQGNSA. The CDR3 is 13 residues long. The CDR3 here is CASSRDQTDTQYF. CDR3 nucleotides: TGTGCCAGCAGCCGGGACCAGACAGATACGCAGTATTTT. The full variable domain, with the rest looked up from reference TRBV7-2 and TRBJ2-3, is GAGVSQSPSNKVTEKGKDVELRCDPISGHTALYWYRQSLGQGLEFLIYFQGNSAPDKSGLPSDRFSAERTGGSVSTLTIQRTQQEDSAVYLCASSRDQTDTQYFGPGTRLTVL.

The chain employs TRBV20-1 and TRBJ2-5; no clear D gene. CDR1 DFQATT and CDR2 SNEGSKA come from the germline V gene (reference sequence). Trimming stripped 3 bases from V and 4 bases from J, with 9 bases between. The CDR3 contains 12 residues. CDR3 sequence: CSASTPVETQYF. CDR3 bases: TGCAGTGCTAGCACCCCGGTAGAGACCCAGTACTTC.

This sequence joins TRBV5-1 and TRBJ2-5, with D possibly TRBD1 on 6 matching bases. This CDR3 comprises 13 residues. Per germline, CDR1 SGHRS and CDR2 YFSETQ. Trimming removed 6 bases at V and 2 bases at J, with 11 bases between. CDR3 in DNA: TGCGCCAGCATCCTTACAGGGCAAGAGACCCAGTACTTC. Its protein product is CASILTGQETQYF.

This clonotype was seen a handful of times. The chain uses TRBV6-5 and TRBJ2-7; 8 bases map to TRBD2. The CDR3 extends over 16 amino acids. V was clipped by 4 bases and J by 3 bases; unmatched bases: 11. Germline V gene sequence: CDR1 MNHEY, CDR2 SVGAGI. The CDR3 coding sequence is TGTGCCAGCAGTTCCCTCCGGGGACTAGTTGGCTACGAGCAGTACTTC. This sequence encodes CASSSLRGLVGYEQYF.

The sample holds many counts of this clonotype. This chain uses TRBV7-2 with TRBJ1-2; possibly TRBD1 for D (6 bases). Germline V gives CDR1 SGHTA, CDR2 FQGNSA. V gave up 2 bases and J gave up 4 bases, with 8 bases separating them. The CDR3 is 13 amino acids. Written as DNA, the CDR3 is TGTGCCAGCAGCTTACAGGGGATCTATGGCTACACCTTC. It encodes CASSLQGIYGYTF.

This clonotype has a handful of counts. The V call is TRBV7-9, the J call TRBJ1-3, with no clear D. The V end was cut by 3 bases, the J end by 3 bases, with 6 bases between. In germline, CDR1 is SEHNR, CDR2 FQNEAQ (reference sequence). The CDR3 covers 13 residues. The CDR3 reads CASSLGNGNTIYF. The CDR3 DNA reads as TGTGCCAGCAGCTTGGGGAATGGAAACACCATATATTTT. Using reference TRBV7-9 and TRBJ1-3 for the parts outside the CDR3, the full variable domain is DTGVSQNPRHKITKRGQNVTFRCDPISEHNRLYWYRQTLGQGPEFLTYFQNEAQLEKSRLLSDRFSAERPKGSFSTLEIQRTEQGDSAMYLCASSLGNGNTIYFGEGSWLTVV.

This clonotype has only one observation. This chain connects TRBV4-1 to TRBJ1-5; 9 positions match TRBD1. V was clipped by 3 bases and J by 5 bases; unmatched bases: 14. Germline V gives CDR1 MGHRA, CDR2 YSYEKL. The CDR3 consists of 18 residues. CDR3 sequence (DNA): TGCGCCAGCAGCCAGGGGAACAGGGGGCCATTTCAGGATCAGCCCCAGCATTTT. It is translated as CASSQGNRGPFQDQPQHF.

This clonotype came up a few times. The chain carries TRBV7-9 and TRBJ1-6; a possible D gene is TRBD1 (5 bases). Trimming pared 5 bases from V and 9 bases from J, leaving 20 bases between. Germline CDR1 SEHNR, CDR2 FQNEAQ (reference sequence). This CDR3 is 16 amino acids long. CDR3 sequence reads: CASSPQGVMKGSPLHF. DNA of the CDR3: TGTGCCAGCAGCCCCCAAGGGGTGATGAAAGGTTCACCCCTCCACTTT. The variable domain in full, completed from reference TRBV7-9 and TRBJ1-6, reads DTGVSQNPRHKITKRGQNVTFRCDPISEHNRLYWYRQTLGQGPEFLTYFQNEAQLEKSRLLSDRFSAERPKGSFSTLEIQRTEQGDSAMYLCASSPQGVMKGSPLHFGNGTRLTVT.

This clonotype has a handful of counts. This chain links TRBV19 with TRBJ2-2; tentative D call: TRBD1 (6 bases). Germline-derived CDR1 and CDR2 are LNHDA and SQIVND (reference sequence). This CDR3 comprises 12 residues. V was cut by 9 bases and J by 3 bases, with 8 bases left in between. This CDR3 is CARQGDTGELFF. CDR3 sequence (DNA): TGTGCCAGACAGGGAGACACCGGGGAGCTGTTTTTT.

This clonotype was detected only a few times. The chain links TRBV7-9 to TRBJ2-3; 14 positions match TRBD2. The CDR3 contains 18 residues. Germline V gives CDR1 SEHNR, CDR2 FQNEAQ (reference sequence). V gave up 5 bases and J gave up 0 bases; unmatched junction bases: 7. CDR3 nucleotide sequence: TGTGCCAGCAGCCCAGGACTAGCGGGGGGCCCCAGCACAGATACGCAGTATTTT. This encodes CASSPGLAGGPSTDTQYF. Full variable domain (outside the CDR3, taken from reference TRBV7-9 and TRBJ2-3): DTGVSQNPRHKITKRGQNVTFRCDPISEHNRLYWYRQTLGQGPEFLTYFQNEAQLEKSRLLSDRFSAERPKGSFSTLEIQRTEQGDSAMYLCASSPGLAGGPSTDTQYFGPGTRLTVL.

V gene TRBV5-1 combines with J gene TRBJ2-2, with unresolved D. With 4 bases removed from V and 2 bases from J, the gap between germline ends came to 9 bases. Looked up from germline, CDR1 is SGHRS and CDR2 is YFSETQ. The CDR3 is 14 residues long. CDR3 bases: TGCGCCAGCAGCCTCATGGCAAACACCGGGGAGCTGTTTTTT. The encoded protein is CASSLMANTGELFF.

The V gene is TRBV3-1, the J gene TRBJ2-3; 9 bases map to TRBD2. The CDR3 consists of 16 residues. The V gene end was trimmed by 0 bases and the J gene end by 4 bases; junction bases not matched to a gene: 5. Germline V gene lookup returns CDR1 LGHDT and CDR2 YNNKEL (reference sequence). Here the CDR3 reads CASSQEASGGSDTQYF. The CDR3 DNA reads TGTGCCAGCAGCCAAGAGGCAAGCGGGGGGTCAGATACGCAGTATTTT.

The chain is built from TRBV4-2 and TRBJ2-2; 11 nucleotides agree with TRBD2. V shed 7 bases and J 11 bases; nucleotides not matched to a gene: 9. Germline assignment: CDR1 LGHNA and CDR2 YNFKEQ. The CDR3 loop spans 14 amino acids. CDR3 in amino acids: CASKASGGHIELFF. CDR3 nucleotide sequence: TGTGCCAGCAAGGCTAGCGGGGGGCATATAGAGCTGTTTTTT.

The genes are TRBV21-1 and TRBJ2-5. TRBV21-1 is a known pseudogene. This CDR3 is built from 14 residues. CDR3 sequence (DNA): TGTGCCAGCAGGAAACGTACAAACCAAGAGACCCAGTACTTC. Translating it yields CASRKRTNQETQYF.

The rearrangement joins TRBV3-1 to TRBJ2-3; possibly TRBD2 for D (5 bases). The CDR3 consists of 15 residues. Trimming removed 5 bases at V and 2 bases at J, with 14 bases between. CDR1 LGHDT and CDR2 YNNKEL come from the germline V gene (reference sequence). The CDR3 region has the DNA TGTGCCAGCAGCATACTTTCGGGATTCACAGATACGCAGTATTTT. Protein product: CASSILSGFTDTQYF.

The rearrangement uses TRBV6-1 and TRBJ2-5; perhaps TRBD1 as D (6 bases). The DNA end favors TRBJ2-1, so the J call may be wrong. The CDR3 contains 17 residues. From germline, CDR1 is MNHNS and CDR2 SASEGT. The CDR3 loop is CASSPQAYRVQYNEQFF. CDR3 bases: TGTGCCAGCAGTCCCCAGGCCTACAGGGTACAATACAATGAGCAGTTCTTC.